This is a list of T cell receptor beta chains from one sample in a study of blood T cell repertoires in COVID-19. Produced via immunoSEQ multiplex PCR; TCRdb's table is partial and in-frame only. Found here are approximately 200,000 clones, 85% to 90% of them singletons; the top ten hold less than 1.5%. The sequenced sample was PBMCs or T cells enriched from blood (not recorded which). The receptors shown here come from a man aged 25 to 45 who had recovered from COVID-19. Each CDR3 is given with its conserved first and last residue. Each record gives: D gene, clone size, J gene, V gene, CDR3 protein, CDR3 DNA. D genes are given only for firm matches. Part of the rows lack a size; the others show once, few, many or a class for expanded clones.

d_call: NA
clone_size: NA
j_call: TRBJ1-5
v_call: TRBV2
cdr3_aa: CASKRDGPNQPQHF
cdr3_nt: TGTGCCAGCAAGCGGGACGGACCTAATCAGCCCCAGCATTTT

d_call: TRBD1
clone_size: NA
j_call: TRBJ1-5
v_call: TRBV19
cdr3_aa: CASSIGGTGGRQPQHF
cdr3_nt: TGTGCCAGTAGTATAGGCGGAACAGGGGGCAGGCAGCCCCAGCATTTT

d_call: NA
clone_size: NA
j_call: TRBJ2-5
v_call: TRBV7-9
cdr3_aa: CASSLVSMRETQYF
cdr3_nt: TGTGCCAGCAGCTTAGTCTCCATGCGGGAGACCCAGTACTTC

d_call: NA
clone_size: NA
j_call: TRBJ1-5
v_call: TRBV7-8
cdr3_aa: CASSPQAVHSNQPQHF
cdr3_nt: TGTGCCAGCAGCCCACAGGCGGTCCATAGCAATCAGCCCCAGCATTTT

d_call: TRBD2
clone_size: NA
j_call: TRBJ2-7
v_call: TRBV11-3
cdr3_aa: CASSLDSSGKLLSYEQYF
cdr3_nt: TGTGCCAGCAGCTTAGATTCTAGCGGGAAACTCCTCTCCTACGAGCAGTACTTC

d_call: TRBD1
clone_size: NA
j_call: TRBJ1-2
v_call: TRBV29-1
cdr3_aa: CSVLTGTGVGYTF
cdr3_nt: TGCAGCGTTTTGACCGGGACAGGGGTAGGCTACACCTTC

d_call: NA
clone_size: NA
j_call: TRBJ2-3
v_call: TRBV21-1
cdr3_aa: CASSKGTSGTTCCTDTQYF
cdr3_nt: TGTGCCAGCAGCAAGGGGACTAGCGGAACAACGTGTTGTACAGATACGCAGTATTTT

d_call: NA
clone_size: NA
j_call: TRBJ1-2
v_call: TRBV28
cdr3_aa: CASSLLGLNYGYTF
cdr3_nt: TGTGCCAGCAGTTTACTCGGGTTAAACTATGGCTACACCTTC

d_call: NA
clone_size: NA
j_call: TRBJ1-5
v_call: TRBV29-1
cdr3_aa: CSVAAGINQPQHF
cdr3_nt: TGCAGCGTTGCAGCAGGGATCAATCAGCCCCAGCATTTT

d_call: TRBD1
clone_size: NA
j_call: TRBJ2-3
v_call: TRBV12-5
cdr3_aa: CASSRQGVRTDTQYF
cdr3_nt: TGTGCTAGTTCCAGACAGGGGGTTCGGACAGATACGCAGTATTTT

d_call: NA
clone_size: NA
j_call: TRBJ2-2
v_call: TRBV20-1
cdr3_aa: CSASGLRGARTGELFF
cdr3_nt: TGCAGTGCTAGTGGTCTCCGGGGGGCTCGAACCGGGGAGCTGTTTTTT

d_call: TRBD2
clone_size: NA
j_call: TRBJ2-1
v_call: TRBV30
cdr3_aa: CAWRKGTSGRRNEQFF
cdr3_nt: TGTGCCTGGAGAAAGGGGACTAGCGGGAGGAGGAATGAGCAGTTCTTC

d_call: NA
clone_size: few
j_call: TRBJ2-1
v_call: TRBV11-3
cdr3_aa: CASSQGPSSYNEQFF
cdr3_nt: TGTGCCAGCAGCCAGGGCCCGAGCTCCTACAATGAGCAGTTCTTC

d_call: TRBD1
clone_size: once
j_call: TRBJ1-4
v_call: TRBV18
cdr3_aa: CASSARQGGNEKLFF
cdr3_nt: TGTGCCAGCTCAGCGCGACAGGGGGGGAATGAAAAACTGTTTTTT

d_call: TRBD1
clone_size: NA
j_call: TRBJ1-2
v_call: TRBV29-1
cdr3_aa: CSVRDRDNLYGYTF
cdr3_nt: TGCAGCGTTCGAGACAGGGACAATCTCTATGGCTACACCTTC

d_call: TRBD1
clone_size: NA
j_call: TRBJ2-1
v_call: TRBV10-1
cdr3_aa: CASSRTGASEQFF
cdr3_nt: TGCGCCAGCAGCCGGACAGGGGCTAGTGAGCAGTTCTTC

d_call: TRBD1
clone_size: NA
j_call: TRBJ1-1
v_call: TRBV7-6
cdr3_aa: CASSIGTGNTEAFF
cdr3_nt: TGTGCCAGCAGCATTGGGACAGGCAACACTGAAGCTTTCTTT

d_call: TRBD1
clone_size: NA
j_call: TRBJ1-6
v_call: TRBV2
cdr3_aa: CASNTGTANSPLHF
cdr3_nt: TGTGCCAGCAATACCGGGACAGCTAATTCACCCCTCCACTTT

d_call: TRBD1
clone_size: NA
j_call: TRBJ1-2
v_call: TRBV12-3/TRBV12-4
cdr3_aa: CASSATGGYGYTF
cdr3_nt: TGTGCCAGCAGTGCGACAGGGGGCTATGGCTACACCTTC

d_call: TRBD2
clone_size: NA
j_call: TRBJ2-1
v_call: TRBV27
cdr3_aa: CASSLGLAGYNEQFF
cdr3_nt: TGTGCCAGCAGTTTGGGACTAGCGGGATACAATGAGCAGTTCTTC

d_call: NA
clone_size: NA
j_call: TRBJ2-3
v_call: TRBV3-1/TRBV3-2
cdr3_aa: CASSQDLTTQNTQYF
cdr3_nt: TGTGCCAGCAGCCAAGATTTGACAACACAGAATACGCAGTATTTT

d_call: NA
clone_size: NA
j_call: TRBJ2-7
v_call: TRBV6-5
cdr3_aa: CASSYTWTSYEQYF
cdr3_nt: TGTGCCAGCAGTTACACTTGGACTTCCTACGAGCAGTACTTC

d_call: NA
clone_size: NA
j_call: TRBJ1-2
v_call: TRBV9
cdr3_aa: CASSGGNYGYTF
cdr3_nt: TGTGCCAGCAGCGGCGGTAACTATGGCTACACCTTC

d_call: NA
clone_size: NA
j_call: TRBJ2-7
v_call: TRBV4-3
cdr3_aa: CASSQDKHYEQYF
cdr3_nt: TGCGCCAGCAGCCAAGATAAGCACTACGAGCAGTACTTC

d_call: NA
clone_size: NA
j_call: TRBJ1-1
v_call: TRBV5-4
cdr3_aa: CASSLVPRGLSFTEAFF
cdr3_nt: TGTGCCAGCAGCTTGGTACCCAGAGGTCTTTCGTTCACTGAAGCTTTCTTT

d_call: NA
clone_size: NA
j_call: TRBJ1-4
v_call: TRBV29-1
cdr3_aa: CSVVGRANEKLFF
cdr3_nt: TGCAGCGTTGTTGGCAGGGCGAATGAAAAACTGTTTTTT

d_call: TRBD1
clone_size: NA
j_call: TRBJ2-5
v_call: TRBV5-1
cdr3_aa: CASSLGGPGTGTSETQYF
cdr3_nt: TGCGCCAGCAGCTTGGGGGGGCCCGGGACAGGGACATCGGAGACCCAGTACTTC

d_call: NA
clone_size: NA
j_call: TRBJ1-1
v_call: TRBV7-9
cdr3_aa: CASSLGATGEAFF
cdr3_nt: TGTGCCAGCAGCTTAGGGGCGACAGGTGAAGCTTTCTTT

d_call: NA
clone_size: NA
j_call: TRBJ2-7
v_call: TRBV11-2
cdr3_aa: CASSLTVMSYEQYF
cdr3_nt: TGTGCCAGCAGCTTAACAGTTATGTCCTACGAGCAGTACTTC

d_call: TRBD1
clone_size: NA
j_call: TRBJ1-2
v_call: TRBV7-2
cdr3_aa: CASSIQTGTVHGYTF
cdr3_nt: TGTGCCAGCAGCATACAAACGGGGACAGTGCATGGCTACACCTTC

d_call: NA
clone_size: once
j_call: TRBJ2-1
v_call: TRBV10-2
cdr3_aa: CASSERTTAHEQFF
cdr3_nt: TGCGCCAGCAGTGAGCGAACTACCGCCCATGAGCAGTTCTTC

d_call: TRBD1
clone_size: once
j_call: TRBJ1-2
v_call: TRBV5-4
cdr3_aa: CASSLTGGVGYTF
cdr3_nt: TGTGCCAGCAGCTTAACAGGGGGGGTCGGCTACACCTTC

d_call: TRBD2
clone_size: NA
j_call: TRBJ2-2
v_call: TRBV15
cdr3_aa: CATSSGLAGVNTGELFF
cdr3_nt: TGTGCCACCAGCTCGGGACTAGCGGGAGTGAACACCGGGGAGCTGTTTTTT

d_call: NA
clone_size: NA
j_call: TRBJ2-3
v_call: TRBV7-9
cdr3_aa: CASSLVWRKPTDTQYF
cdr3_nt: TGTGCCAGCAGCTTAGTTTGGCGGAAACCCACAGATACGCAGTATTTT

d_call: NA
clone_size: NA
j_call: TRBJ2-1
v_call: TRBV24-1
cdr3_aa: CATADRYPYNEQFF
cdr3_nt: TGTGCCACCGCCGACAGGTACCCTTACAATGAGCAGTTCTTC

d_call: NA
clone_size: NA
j_call: TRBJ1-2
v_call: TRBV19
cdr3_aa: CASSSGTLRRGYTF
cdr3_nt: TGTGCCAGTAGTTCTGGGACTCTCCGTAGGGGCTACACCTTC

d_call: NA
clone_size: NA
j_call: TRBJ1-4
v_call: TRBV2
cdr3_aa: CASSPGLVEKLFF
cdr3_nt: TGTGCCAGCAGTCCGGGGTTAGTGGAAAAACTGTTTTTT

d_call: TRBD1
clone_size: NA
j_call: TRBJ2-7
v_call: TRBV11-2
cdr3_aa: CASSSGTGRSEQYF
cdr3_nt: TGTGCCAGCAGCTCCGGGACAGGAAGGTCCGAGCAGTACTTC

d_call: NA
clone_size: NA
j_call: TRBJ1-5
v_call: TRBV5-8
cdr3_aa: CASSLIRVGLWPQHF
cdr3_nt: TGTGCCAGCAGCTTGATTCGGGTCGGTTTATGGCCCCAGCATTTT

d_call: NA
clone_size: NA
j_call: TRBJ1-1
v_call: TRBV4-3
cdr3_aa: CASSQWARDTEAFF
cdr3_nt: TGCGCCAGCAGCCAATGGGCCAGGGACACTGAAGCTTTCTTT

d_call: NA
clone_size: NA
j_call: TRBJ1-3
v_call: TRBV15
cdr3_aa: CATSRVGVSSGNTIYF
cdr3_nt: TGTGCCACCAGCAGAGTAGGGGTCAGCTCTGGAAACACCATATATTTT

d_call: TRBD2
clone_size: once
j_call: TRBJ2-7
v_call: TRBV11-2
cdr3_aa: CASSPRLAGEHEQYF
cdr3_nt: TGTGCCAGCAGCCCCAGACTAGCGGGGGAGCACGAGCAGTACTTC

d_call: TRBD2
clone_size: NA
j_call: TRBJ2-7
v_call: TRBV27
cdr3_aa: CASSRLADSYEQYF
cdr3_nt: TGTGCCAGCAGTCGACTAGCGGACTCCTACGAGCAGTACTTC

d_call: TRBD1
clone_size: NA
j_call: TRBJ2-5
v_call: TRBV5-8
cdr3_aa: CASSSLTGGRETQYF
cdr3_nt: TGTGCCAGCAGCTCCTTAACAGGGGGCCGAGAGACCCAGTACTTC

d_call: TRBD1
clone_size: NA
j_call: TRBJ1-1
v_call: TRBV6-2/TRBV6-3
cdr3_aa: CASSRTSDRGEAFF
cdr3_nt: TGTGCCAGCAGTCGTACCTCGGACAGGGGTGAAGCTTTCTTT